Listed below are T cell receptor beta chains from one sample, sequenced in a study of blood T cells in healthy people across ages. TCRdb used MiXCR to reprocess the 5' RACE reads, holding one entry per CDR3 protein. The table shows 1.8 million or so distinct CDR3 sequences, with more than 35% occurring only once. The sample consisted of blood. The receptors shown here come from a human donor in good health. The CDR3 runs from the conserved cysteine through the conserved F or W. The order of the fields is clone size, V gene, J gene, D gene, CDR3 protein, CDR3 DNA. D genes are given only for firm matches. The listing skips clone size in some rows; elsewhere it reads once, few, many or a size class.

size: .; V: TRBV24-1; J: TRBJ2-1; D: TRBD2; CDR3: CATSDLSGGNYNEQFF; DNA: TGTGCCACCAGTGATCTCAGCGGGGGGAATTACAATGAGCAGTTCTTC
size: .; V: TRBV12-3/TRBV12-4; J: TRBJ2-7; D: .; CDR3: CASSFYDQGKGEQYF; DNA: TGTGCCAGCAGTTTTTACGACCAGGGGAAGGGCGAGCAGTACTTC
size: .; V: TRBV29-1; J: TRBJ1-5; D: TRBD1; CDR3: CSAGTGDQPQHF; DNA: TGCAGCGCTGGGACAGGGGACCAGCCCCAGCATTTT
size: .; V: TRBV12-3/TRBV12-4; J: TRBJ2-2; D: .; CDR3: CASSPRGRGNAGEEFF; DNA: TGTGCCAGCAGCCCCAGGGGGAGAGGGAACGCCGGGGAGGAGTTTTTT
size: .; V: TRBV29-1; J: TRBJ1-1; D: .; CDR3: CSVEQTGVNTEAFF; DNA: TGCAGCGTTGAGCAGACAGGTGTAAACACTGAAGCTTTCTTT
size: .; V: TRBV6-2/TRBV6-3; J: TRBJ2-7; D: TRBD1; CDR3: CASSSDREGPYEQYF; DNA: TGTGCCAGCAGTTCGGACAGGGAAGGGCCCTACGAGCAGTACTTC
size: few; V: TRBV28; J: TRBJ2-7; D: TRBD2; CDR3: CASSFAAGGRYEQYF; DNA: TGTGCCAGCAGTTTTGCGGCGGGGGGGCGGTACGAGCAGTACTTC
size: few; V: TRBV3-1; J: TRBJ2-4; D: TRBD2; CDR3: CASSLTWTSGGDIQYF; DNA: TGTGCCAGCAGCCTCACTTGGACTAGCGGGGGAGACATTCAGTACTTC
size: .; V: TRBV12-3/TRBV12-4; J: TRBJ2-5; D: .; CDR3: CASSFDEGVGETQYF; DNA: TGTGCCAGCAGTTTCGACGAGGGGGTGGGAGAGACCCAGTACTTC
size: .; V: TRBV20-1; J: TRBJ2-3; D: TRBD2; CDR3: CSAPSGRTDTQYF; DNA: TGCAGTGCTCCTAGCGGTCGCACAGATACGCAGTATTTT
size: many; V: TRBV15; J: TRBJ2-1; D: .; CDR3: CATSRGGGSYNEQFF; DNA: TGTGCCACCAGCAGAGGAGGCGGGTCCTACAATGAGCAGTTCTTC
size: .; V: TRBV9; J: TRBJ2-5; D: .; CDR3: CASSARIGGQRETQYF; DNA: TGTGCCAGCAGCGCCCGAATCGGGGGCCAGAGGGAGACCCAGTACTTC
size: many; V: TRBV5-1; J: TRBJ1-2; D: .; CDR3: CASSSAVNYGYTF; DNA: TGCGCCAGCAGCTCCGCCGTTAACTATGGCTACACCTTC
size: few; V: TRBV29-1; J: TRBJ1-1; D: .; CDR3: CSVGEWVGTEAFF; DNA: TGCAGCGTTGGCGAGTGGGTGGGCACTGAAGCTTTCTTT
size: few; V: TRBV10-3; J: TRBJ1-5; D: TRBD1; CDR3: CAIGGTGYQPQHF; DNA: TGTGCCATCGGGGGGACAGGGTATCAGCCCCAGCATTTT
size: few; V: TRBV10-3; J: TRBJ1-6; D: .; CDR3: CAISLQGWNSPLHF; DNA: TGTGCCATCAGCCTCCAGGGCTGGAATTCACCCCTCCACTTT
size: .; V: TRBV2; J: TRBJ2-5; D: TRBD1; CDR3: CASSGAVGTGQETQYF; DNA: TGTGCCAGCAGTGGAGCTGTCGGGACAGGGCAAGAGACCCAGTACTTC
size: .; V: TRBV7-6; J: TRBJ1-5; D: TRBD1; CDR3: CASSPWGQGPPQHF; DNA: TGTGCCAGCAGCCCCTGGGGACAGGGGCCGCCCCAGCATTTT
size: .; V: TRBV10-3; J: TRBJ1-2; D: TRBD1; CDR3: CAITGDRVNYGYTF; DNA: TGTGCCATCACGGGGGACAGGGTTAACTATGGCTACACCTTC
size: .; V: TRBV12-3/TRBV12-4; J: TRBJ1-2; D: TRBD1; CDR3: CATTWTGPTNYGYTF; DNA: TGTGCCACCACTTGGACAGGTCCCACTAACTATGGCTACACCTTC
size: once; V: TRBV12-3/TRBV12-4; J: TRBJ1-5; D: .; CDR3: CASSSRTVPQHF; DNA: TGTGCCAGCAGTTCCCGAACTGTGCCCCAGCATTTT
size: few; V: TRBV20-1; J: TRBJ2-7; D: .; CDR3: CSARASGLLFSYEQYF; DNA: TGCAGTGCTAGAGCCTCGGGACTTCTGTTCTCCTACGAGCAGTACTTC
size: .; V: TRBV10-3; J: TRBJ1-1; D: .; CDR3: CAISPRHLNTEAFF; DNA: TGTGCCATCAGTCCGAGACATCTTAACACTGAAGCTTTCTTT
size: .; V: TRBV12-3/TRBV12-4; J: TRBJ2-4; D: .; CDR3: CASIDDADNEQYF; DNA: TGTGCCAGCATCGACGACGCTGACAATGAGCAGTACTTC
size: once; V: TRBV20-1; J: TRBJ1-4; D: .; CDR3: CSADPGSSNEKRFF; DNA: TGCAGTGCGGACCCTGGGAGCAGCAATGAAAAACGGTTTTTT
size: .; V: TRBV7-2; J: TRBJ1-5; D: .; CDR3: CASSSREGQPQHF; DNA: TGTGCCAGCAGCTCAAGGGAAGGTCAGCCCCAGCATTTT
size: .; V: TRBV4-3; J: TRBJ2-2; D: .; CDR3: CASSQDLPLGEDTGELFF; DNA: TGCGCCAGCAGCCAAGATCTACCCCTCGGGGAGGACACCGGGGAGCTGTTTTTT
size: .; V: TRBV4-3; J: TRBJ2-1; D: TRBD1; CDR3: CASSPTGTGDDEQFF; DNA: TGCGCCAGCAGCCCAACCGGGACAGGGGACGATGAGCAGTTCTTC
size: few; V: TRBV7-6; J: TRBJ2-7; D: .; CDR3: CASSEQGGYAYEQYF; DNA: TGTGCCAGCAGCGAACAGGGAGGGTACGCCTACGAGCAGTACTTC
size: .; V: TRBV5-5; J: TRBJ2-1; D: .; CDR3: CASSFFQGEGNEQFF; DNA: TGTGCCAGCAGCTTCTTTCAGGGGGAGGGGAATGAGCAGTTCTTC
size: .; V: TRBV9; J: TRBJ2-3; D: .; CDR3: CASSARQVHTDTQYF; DNA: TGTGCCAGCAGCGCCCGACAGGTACACACAGATACGCAGTATTTT
size: .; V: TRBV5-1; J: TRBJ2-7; D: .; CDR3: CASSFTGPGSYEQYF; DNA: TGCGCCAGCAGCTTTACAGGGCCAGGATCCTACGAGCAGTACTTC
size: few; V: TRBV28; J: TRBJ1-5; D: .; CDR3: CASSLQGRAGQPQHF; DNA: TGTGCAAGCAGTTTACAAGGGAGGGCGGGTCAGCCCCAGCATTTT
size: few; V: TRBV20-1; J: TRBJ2-1; D: TRBD2; CDR3: CSVASGGSNEQFF; DNA: TGCAGTGTGGCCAGCGGGGGGTCTAATGAGCAGTTCTTC
size: .; V: TRBV12-3/TRBV12-4; J: TRBJ2-1; D: .; CDR3: CASRFVGDEQFF; DNA: TGTGCCAGCAGGTTCGTAGGGGATGAGCAGTTCTTC
size: .; V: TRBV29-1; J: TRBJ2-1; D: TRBD2; CDR3: CSVGRGGINEQFF; DNA: TGCAGCGTTGGACGGGGGGGCATCAATGAGCAGTTCTTC
size: few; V: TRBV28; J: TRBJ1-6; D: .; CDR3: CASSFLYPSYNSPLHF; DNA: TGTGCCAGCAGTTTCCTCTATCCCTCCTATAATTCACCCCTCCACTTT
size: .; V: TRBV20-1; J: TRBJ2-1; D: .; CDR3: CSASWDEQFF; DNA: TGCAGTGCCAGCTGGGATGAGCAGTTCTTC
size: few; V: TRBV20-1; J: TRBJ2-3; D: .; CDR3: CSARGTGGNTDTQYF; DNA: TGCAGTGCTAGAGGAACGGGGGGCAACACAGATACGCAGTATTTT
size: few; V: TRBV5-1; J: TRBJ2-7; D: .; CDR3: CASSLAQGGISSYEQYF; DNA: TGCGCCAGCAGCTTGGCCCAGGGGGGGATCAGCTCCTACGAGCAGTACTTC
size: .; V: TRBV12-3/TRBV12-4; J: TRBJ1-2; D: .; CDR3: CASGAPRGYTF; DNA: TGTGCCAGCGGGGCCCCGAGGGGCTACACCTTC
size: .; V: TRBV4-3; J: TRBJ1-2; D: .; CDR3: CASSQDVAGGYYGYTF; DNA: TGCGCCAGCAGCCAAGATGTGGCGGGGGGTTACTATGGCTACACCTTC